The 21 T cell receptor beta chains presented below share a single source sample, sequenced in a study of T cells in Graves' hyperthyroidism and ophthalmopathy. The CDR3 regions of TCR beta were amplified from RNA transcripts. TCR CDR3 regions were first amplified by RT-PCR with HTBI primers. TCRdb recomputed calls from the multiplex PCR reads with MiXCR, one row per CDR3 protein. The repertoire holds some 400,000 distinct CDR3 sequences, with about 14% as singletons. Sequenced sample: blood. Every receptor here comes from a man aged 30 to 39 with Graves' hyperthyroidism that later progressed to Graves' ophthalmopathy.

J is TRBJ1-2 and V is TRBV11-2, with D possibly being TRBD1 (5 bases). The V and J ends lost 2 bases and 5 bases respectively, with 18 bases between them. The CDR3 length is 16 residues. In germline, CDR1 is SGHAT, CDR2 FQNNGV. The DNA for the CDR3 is TGTGCCAGCAGCTTAACGAGCCAGGGTAGAAAGTATGGCTACACCTTC. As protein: CASSLTSQGRKYGYTF.

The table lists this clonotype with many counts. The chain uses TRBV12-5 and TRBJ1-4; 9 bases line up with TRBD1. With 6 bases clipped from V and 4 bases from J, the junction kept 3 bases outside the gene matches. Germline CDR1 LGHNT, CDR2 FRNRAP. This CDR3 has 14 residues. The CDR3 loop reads CASGPGQGNEKLFF. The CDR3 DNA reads TGTGCTAGTGGCCCGGGACAGGGTAATGAAAAACTGTTTTTT. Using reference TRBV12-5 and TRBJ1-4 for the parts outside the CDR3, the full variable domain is DARVTQTPRHKVTEMGQEVTMRCQPILGHNTVFWYRQTMMQGLELLAYFRNRAPLDDSGMPKDRFSAEMPDATLATLKIQPSEPRDSAVYFCASGPGQGNEKLFFGSGTQLSVL.

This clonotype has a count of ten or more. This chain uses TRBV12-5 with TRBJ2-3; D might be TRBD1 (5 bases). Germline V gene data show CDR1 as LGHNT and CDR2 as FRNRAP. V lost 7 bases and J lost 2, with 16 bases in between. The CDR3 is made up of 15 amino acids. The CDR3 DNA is TGTGCTAGTGCCCAACAGGCGCCTTACACAGATACGCAGTATTTT. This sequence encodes CASAQQAPYTDTQYF.

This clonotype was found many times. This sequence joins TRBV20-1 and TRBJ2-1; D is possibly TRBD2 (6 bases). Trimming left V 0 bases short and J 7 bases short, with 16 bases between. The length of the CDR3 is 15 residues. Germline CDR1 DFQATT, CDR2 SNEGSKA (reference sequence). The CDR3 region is CSAREWRGMQNEQFF. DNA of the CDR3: TGCAGTGCTAGAGAGTGGCGGGGCATGCAGAATGAGCAGTTCTTC.

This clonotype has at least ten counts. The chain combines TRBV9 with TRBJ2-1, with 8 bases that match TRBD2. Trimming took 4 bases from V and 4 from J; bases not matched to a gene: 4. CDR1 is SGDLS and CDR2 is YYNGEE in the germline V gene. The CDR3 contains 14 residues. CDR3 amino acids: CASSISGVYNEQFF. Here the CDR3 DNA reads TGTGCCAGCAGCATTAGCGGGGTTTACAATGAGCAGTTCTTC.

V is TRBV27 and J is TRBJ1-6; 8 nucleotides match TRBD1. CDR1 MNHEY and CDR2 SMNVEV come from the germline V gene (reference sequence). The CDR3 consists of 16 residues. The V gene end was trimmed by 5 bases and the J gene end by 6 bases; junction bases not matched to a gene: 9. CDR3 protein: CASSPPRDRSNSPLHF. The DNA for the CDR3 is TGTGCCAGCAGTCCCCCCCGGGACAGGTCTAATTCACCCCTCCACTTT.

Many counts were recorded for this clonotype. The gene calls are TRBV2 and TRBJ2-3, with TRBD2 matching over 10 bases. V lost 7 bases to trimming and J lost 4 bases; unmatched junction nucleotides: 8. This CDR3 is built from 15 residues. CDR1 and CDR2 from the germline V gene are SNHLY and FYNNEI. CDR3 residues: CASIRAGGPADTQYF. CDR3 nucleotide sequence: TGTGCCAGCATTCGAGCGGGGGGGCCTGCAGATACGCAGTATTTT.

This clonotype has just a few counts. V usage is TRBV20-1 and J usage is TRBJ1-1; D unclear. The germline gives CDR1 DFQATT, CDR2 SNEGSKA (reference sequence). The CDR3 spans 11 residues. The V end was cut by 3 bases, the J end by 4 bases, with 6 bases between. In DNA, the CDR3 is TGCAGTGCTAGCAGGAGCACTGAAGCTTTCTTT. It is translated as CSASRSTEAFF.

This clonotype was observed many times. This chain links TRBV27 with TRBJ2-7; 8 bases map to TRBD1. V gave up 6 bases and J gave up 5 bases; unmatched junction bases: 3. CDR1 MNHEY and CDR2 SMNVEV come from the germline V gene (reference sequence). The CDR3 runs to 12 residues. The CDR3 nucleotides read TGTGCCAGCAGAGGACAGGGACACGAGCAGTACTTC. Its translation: CASRGQGHEQYF.

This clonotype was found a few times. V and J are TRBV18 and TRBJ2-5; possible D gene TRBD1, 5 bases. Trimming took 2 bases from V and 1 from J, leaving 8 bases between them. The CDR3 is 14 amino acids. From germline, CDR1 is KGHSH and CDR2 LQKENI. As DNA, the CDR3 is TGTGCCAGCTCACCAACAGGAGTCCAAGAGACCCAGTACTTC. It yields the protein CASSPTGVQETQYF.

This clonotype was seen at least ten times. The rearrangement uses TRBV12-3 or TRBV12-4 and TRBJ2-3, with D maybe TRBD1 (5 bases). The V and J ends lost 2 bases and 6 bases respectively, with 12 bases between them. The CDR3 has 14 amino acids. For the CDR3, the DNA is TGTGCCAGCAGTTTACCGACAGCGAGCGATACGCAGTATTTT. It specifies CASSLPTASDTQYF.

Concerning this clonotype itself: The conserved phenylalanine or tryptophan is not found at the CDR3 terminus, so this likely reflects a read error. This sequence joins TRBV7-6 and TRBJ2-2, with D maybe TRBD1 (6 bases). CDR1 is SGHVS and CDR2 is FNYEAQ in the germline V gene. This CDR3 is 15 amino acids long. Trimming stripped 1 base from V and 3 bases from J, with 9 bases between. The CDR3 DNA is TGTGCCAGCAGCTTAGAACAGGGCGACACCGGGGAGCTGTTTGTT. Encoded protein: CASSLEQGDTGELFV.

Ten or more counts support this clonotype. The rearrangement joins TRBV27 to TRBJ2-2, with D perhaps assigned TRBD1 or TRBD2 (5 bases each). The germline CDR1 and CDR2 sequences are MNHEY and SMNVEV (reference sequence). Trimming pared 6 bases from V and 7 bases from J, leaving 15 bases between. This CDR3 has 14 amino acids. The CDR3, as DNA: TGTGCCAGCAGGTGGGGGACCTGGGGCGGGGAGCTGTTTTTT. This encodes CASRWGTWGGELFF.

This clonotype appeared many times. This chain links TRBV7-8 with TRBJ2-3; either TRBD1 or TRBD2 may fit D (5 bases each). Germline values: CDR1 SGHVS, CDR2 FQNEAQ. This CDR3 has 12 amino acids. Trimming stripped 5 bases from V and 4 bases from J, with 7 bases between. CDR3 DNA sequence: TGTGCCAGCAGCGAGGGGTCAGATACGCAGTATTTT. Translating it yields CASSEGSDTQYF.

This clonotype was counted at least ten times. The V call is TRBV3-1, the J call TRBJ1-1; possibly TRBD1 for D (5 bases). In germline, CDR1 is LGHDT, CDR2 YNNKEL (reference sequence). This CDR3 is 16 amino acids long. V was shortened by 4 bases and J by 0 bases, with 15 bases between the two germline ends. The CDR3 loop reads CASSPVSGHLNTEAFF. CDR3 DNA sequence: TGTGCCAGCAGCCCCGTTTCAGGGCACCTGAACACTGAAGCTTTCTTT.

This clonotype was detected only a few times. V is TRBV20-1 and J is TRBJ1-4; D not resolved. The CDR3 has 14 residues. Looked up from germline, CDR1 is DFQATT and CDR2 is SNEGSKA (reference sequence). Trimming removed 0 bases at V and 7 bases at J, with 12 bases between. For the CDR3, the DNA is TGCAGTGCTAGAGATCCGGGTATTAGTGAAAAACTGTTTTTT. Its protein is CSARDPGISEKLFF.

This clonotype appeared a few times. CDR3 sequence: CASSAWTGGYGYTF. The CDR3 DNA reads TGTGCCAGTAGTGCCTGGACAGGGGGCTATGGCTACACCTTC. The chain has TRBV19 and TRBJ1-2; 10 bases agree with TRBD1. CDR1 LNHDA and CDR2 SQIVND come from the germline V gene (reference sequence). The ends lost 5 bases at V and 4 bases at J; junction bases unmatched: 4. The CDR3 spans 14 residues.

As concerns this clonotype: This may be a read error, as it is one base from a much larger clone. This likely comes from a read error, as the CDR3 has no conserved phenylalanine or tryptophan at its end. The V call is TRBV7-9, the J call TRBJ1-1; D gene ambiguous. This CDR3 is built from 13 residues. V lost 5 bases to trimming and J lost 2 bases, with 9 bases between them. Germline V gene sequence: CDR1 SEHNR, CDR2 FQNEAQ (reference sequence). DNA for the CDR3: TGTGCCAGCAGCCCTGACATTAACACTGAAGCTTTCTAT. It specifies CASSPDINTEAFY.

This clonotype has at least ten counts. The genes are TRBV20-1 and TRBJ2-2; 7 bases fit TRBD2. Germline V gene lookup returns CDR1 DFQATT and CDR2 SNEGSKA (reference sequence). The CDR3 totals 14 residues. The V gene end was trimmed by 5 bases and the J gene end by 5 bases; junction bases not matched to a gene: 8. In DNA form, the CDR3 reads TGCAGTGCTCCGACCTCAGCGGGGACCGGGGAGCTGTTTTTT. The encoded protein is CSAPTSAGTGELFF.

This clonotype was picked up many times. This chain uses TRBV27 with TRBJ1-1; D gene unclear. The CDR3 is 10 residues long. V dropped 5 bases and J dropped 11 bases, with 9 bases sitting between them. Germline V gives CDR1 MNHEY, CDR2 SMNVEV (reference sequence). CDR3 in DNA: TGTGCCAGCAGTCGGCTTGGGGCTTTCTTT. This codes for CASSRLGAFF.

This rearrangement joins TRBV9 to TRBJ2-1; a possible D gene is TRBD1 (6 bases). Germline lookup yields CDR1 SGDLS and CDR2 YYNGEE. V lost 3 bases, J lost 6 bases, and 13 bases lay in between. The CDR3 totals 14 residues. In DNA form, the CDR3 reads TGTGCCAGCAGCGCTACAGGGACCTCCAATGAGCAGTTCTTC. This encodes CASSATGTSNEQFF.